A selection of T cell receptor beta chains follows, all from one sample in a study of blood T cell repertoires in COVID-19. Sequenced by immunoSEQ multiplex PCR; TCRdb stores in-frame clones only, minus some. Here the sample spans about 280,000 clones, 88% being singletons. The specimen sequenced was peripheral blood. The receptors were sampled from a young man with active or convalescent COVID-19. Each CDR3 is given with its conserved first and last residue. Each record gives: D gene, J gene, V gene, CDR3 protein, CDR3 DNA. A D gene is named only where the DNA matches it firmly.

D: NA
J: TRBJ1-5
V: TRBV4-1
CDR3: CASSQAPQQGVGNQPQHF
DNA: TGCGCCAGCAGCCAAGCACCCCAGCAGGGTGTGGGCAATCAGCCCCAGCATTTT

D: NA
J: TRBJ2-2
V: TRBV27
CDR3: CASSLSRSTGELFF
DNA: TGTGCCAGCAGTTTATCGAGGAGCACCGGGGAGCTGTTTTTT

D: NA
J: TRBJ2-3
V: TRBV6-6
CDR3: CASMGYTDTQYF
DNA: TGTGCCAGCATGGGCTACACAGATACGCAGTATTTT

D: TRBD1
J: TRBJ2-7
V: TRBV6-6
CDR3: CASTSSDRPTYEQYF
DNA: TGTGCCAGCACCTCCTCGGACAGGCCAACCTACGAGCAGTACTTC

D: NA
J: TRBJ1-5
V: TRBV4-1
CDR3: CASSQVRQGNQPQHF
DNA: TGCGCCAGCAGCCAAGTACGGCAGGGCAATCAGCCCCAGCATTTT

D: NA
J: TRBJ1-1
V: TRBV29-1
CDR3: CSARDTYNPNTEAFF
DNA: TGCAGCGCACGGGACACCTATAACCCGAACACTGAAGCTTTCTTT

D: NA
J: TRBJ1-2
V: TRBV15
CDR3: CATSSTGTRYGYTF
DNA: TGTGCCACCAGCAGTACCGGGACTAGGTATGGCTACACCTTC

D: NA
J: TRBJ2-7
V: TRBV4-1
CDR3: CASSQDWLSEQYF
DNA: TGCGCCAGCAGCCAAGATTGGCTCTCCGAGCAGTACTTC

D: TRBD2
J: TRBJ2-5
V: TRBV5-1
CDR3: CASSLGLAGATQYF
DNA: TGCGCCAGCAGCTTAGGACTAGCGGGGGCAACCCAGTACTTC

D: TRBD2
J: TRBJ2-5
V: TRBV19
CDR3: CASSSSGGLETQYF
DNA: TGTGCCAGTAGTTCTAGCGGGGGGTTGGAGACCCAGTACTTC